This TCR beta chain is from a study of early T cells in non-severe SARS-CoV-2 infection. One entry per CDR3 protein, called by TCRdb with MiXCR from the 5' RACE reads. The repertoire holds 45,000 or so distinct CDR3 sequences, with about 4% as singletons. This clonotype was detected many times. Per the germline V gene, CDR1 is ENHRY and CDR2 is SYGVKD. This CDR3 spans 14 amino acids. V lost 8 bases to trimming and J lost 0 bases, with 11 bases between them. This TCR derives from an adult who was a healthcare worker with PCR-confirmed SARS-CoV-2 infection or an uninfected control (not recorded which). The chain combines TRBV10-3 with TRBJ1-5; maybe TRBD1 (5 bases). Sample: whole blood. CDR3 protein: CAIGRGDSNQPQHF. The CDR3 nucleotides read TGTGCCATCGGACGGGGCGATAGCAATCAGCCCCAGCATTTT.